This entry features one T cell receptor (beta chain) sequence. The antigen is unknown. This sample stems from a study of cytomegalovirus exposure and HLA in healthy donors. Germline V gene lookup returns CDR1 SNHLY and CDR2 FYNNEI. The junction had 17 bases not matched to a gene; V was cut back by 10 bases and J by 5 bases. The CDR3 is 15 residues long. The assay was immunoSEQ multiplex PCR, and TCRdb's table has in-frame clones only and misses some. The sample consists of some 74,000 clones, 93% of them appearing once. Study-wide results and caveats: Overall, approximately 150 TCR beta chains were annotated as cytomegalovirus-associated. The finding came from a later analysis; first-cohort TCR clusters tended to co-occur in the 130 or so validation repertoires.

The rearrangement uses TRBV2 and TRBJ2-7; 7 positions agree with TRBD1. Sequencing was done on a sample of PBMCs. The source of this sequence is a woman in her 30s in good health and CMV-seronegative. The CDR3 DNA reads TGTGCCACGCGAGAGGGGGCCCAACTCTGGCACGAGCAGTACTTC. Translating gives CATREGAQLWHEQYF.